This T cell receptor beta chain was sequenced in a study of shared clonotypes between healthy human individuals. TCRdb's table, derived via immunoSEQ multiplex PCR, lists solely in-frame clones and lacks some. Of over a million clones in the sample, approximately 98.5% were seen once. The CDR3 runs to 16 residues. Germline lookup yields CDR1 SGHRS and CDR2 YFSETQ. V lost 4 bases and J lost 5; bases outside the gene matches: 6. The rearrangement links TRBV5-1 to TRBJ2-1; 13 bases line up with TRBD2. The sequence was obtained from a young man in good health. The specimen was naive CD4+ T cells sorted from blood. The sample's subset: CD45RA+ positively selected. CDR3 amino acids: CASSLGTSGKDNEQFF. The CDR3 coding sequence is TGCGCCAGCAGCCTTGGGACTAGCGGGAAGGACAATGAGCAGTTCTTC.